This T cell receptor beta chain derives from a study of graft-versus-host responses after intestinal transplantation. Background on the study: Recipients were all induced with anti-thymocyte globulin, then given tacrolimus and steroids for 3 to 4 years.

The ends lost 0 bases at V and 5 bases at J; junction bases unmatched: 9. The CDR3 is made up of 17 amino acids. Germline-derived CDR1 and CDR2 are SGHTA and FQGTGA. The researchers put around 200,000 CFSE-labeled responder cells into plates with around 200,000 irradiated, violet-dye-labeled stimulator cells. Whole-study findings and limits: GvH clones detected in recipient marrow included some appearing first in ileum or blood.

The data were produced by immunoSEQ multiplex PCR, yet TCRdb's version contains in-frame clones alone and is incomplete. This table has some 7,400 clones, 30% to 40% appearing once. The gene calls are TRBV7-3 and TRBJ1-5; 8 nucleotides agree with TRBD1. Material: alloreactive CD8+ T cells from a mixed lymphocyte reaction culture, obtained before transplantation. Stated subset: CFSE-low proliferating T cells sorted from roughly six-day pre-transplant mixed lymphocyte reaction (GvH or HvG direction). The clonotype was recovered from a human patient who was an organ donor for intestinal transplantation. CDR3 sequence: CASSLTWVDRVDQPQHF. DNA for the CDR3: TGTGCCAGCAGCTTAACGTGGGTGGACAGGGTAGATCAGCCCCAGCATTTT.